This T cell receptor (beta chain) stems from a study of cytotoxic CD8 clonotypes in ibrutinib-treated CLL. Study outcomes and limitations: Starting clonality was above that of age-matched healthy donors and tracked circulating CD8+ T-cell counts.

Targeted sequencing depth ranged from 1 in 200,000 to 1 in 1 million T cells. TCRdb's table, derived via immunoSEQ multiplex PCR, lists solely in-frame clones and lacks some. The sample shows just over 200,000 clones, roughly three quarters of them seen only once. Germline assignment: CDR1 SGHRS and CDR2 YFSETQ. The CDR3 consists of 15 residues. Trimming took 0 bases from V and 3 from J, leaving 10 bases between them. This clone was seen a few times. Its antigen is undetermined. The material was PBMCs, obtained after 12 months of ibrutinib treatment. This receptor was identified in a human donor with chronic lymphocytic leukemia. V gene TRBV5-1 combines with J gene TRBJ1-5; D remains unclear. This CDR3 is CASSLEAGFNQPQHF. In DNA form, the CDR3 reads TGCGCCAGCAGCTTGGAGGCCGGATTCAATCAGCCCCAGCATTTT.